The clone carrying this TCR beta chain came up many times. The CDR3 loop spans 16 amino acids. Trimming took 5 bases from V and 5 from J; bases not matched to a gene: 8. The V gene's germline CDR1 is SGHVS and CDR2 FNYEAQ. These data are taken from a study of T cell repertoires in cytomegalovirus infection. TCRdb called the reads again in MiXCR, with one record for every CDR3 protein. The sample lists under 800,000 distinct CDR3 sequences, 20% to 25% occurring once. This TCR was sampled from a human donor in good health (CMV status not recorded). Some clones in this sample may be carry-over from other donors' samples. This chain connects TRBV7-6 to TRBJ2-2; 10 bases align to TRBD2. The sequenced material came from CD8+ T cells from PBMCs. CDR3 residues: CASSPQRGGLTGELFF. CDR3 bases: TGTGCCAGCAGCCCACAGCGGGGGGGGCTTACCGGGGAGCTGTTTTTT.